Listed here are 4 T cell receptor beta chains from one sample, sequenced in a study of blood T cell repertoires in COVID-19. Produced via immunoSEQ multiplex PCR; TCRdb's table is partial and in-frame only. The sample contains 250,000 to 350,000 clones, roughly 87% of which appear only once. The specimen sequenced was PBMCs or T cells enriched from blood (not recorded which). These TCRs come from a woman in her 30s who had recovered from COVID-19.

V usage is TRBV5-6 and J usage is TRBJ2-1; TRBD2 is a possible D gene (5 bases). Germline assignment: CDR1 SGHDT and CDR2 YYEEEE. The ends were cut back, 0 bases at V and 8 bases at J, with 9 bases in the middle. This CDR3 comprises 13 residues. CDR3 coding DNA: TGTGCCAGCAGCTTGGGAACGGGATATGAGCAGTTCTTC. Protein sequence: CASSLGTGYEQFF.

As regards this clone: This sample also contains other DNA sequences that code for the same CDR3. V and J are TRBV18 and TRBJ2-5; the D is unclear. V lost 5 bases and J lost 2, with 3 bases in between. The CDR3 consists of 11 residues. CDR1 is KGHSH and CDR2 is LQKENI in the germline V gene. The CDR3 protein is CASSSQETQYF. CDR3 sequence (DNA): TGTGCCAGCTCATCACAAGAGACCCAGTACTTC.

The V and J genes are TRBV19 and TRBJ1-5, with D uncertain. V lost 9 bases and J lost 1, with 16 bases in between. The germline V gene encodes CDR1 LNHDA and CDR2 SQIVND (reference sequence). CDR3 length: 15 residues. CDR3 DNA: TGTGCCAGCAATACGAGGCGGATAAGCAATCAGCCCCAGCATTTT. Translation: CASNTRRISNQPQHF.

The V gene is TRBV19, the J gene TRBJ1-1; TRBD1 is a possible D gene (5 bases). Trimming took 3 bases from V and 0 from J, leaving 11 bases between them. This CDR3 comprises 15 residues. Per germline, CDR1 LNHDA and CDR2 SQIVND (reference sequence). The CDR3 sequence is CASSIPQELNTEAFF. The CDR3 DNA reads TGTGCCAGTAGTATCCCACAGGAATTGAACACTGAAGCTTTCTTT.